This T cell receptor (beta chain) originates from a study of cytotoxic CD8 clonotypes in ibrutinib-treated CLL. Study-wide context: Investigators reported around 25 partial and 2 complete responses; after median roughly 70 months, about 15 patients remained remitted and about 12 progressed.

Notes on this clone: What it binds is unknown.

Measured with immunoSEQ multiplex PCR; TCRdb has only the in-frame clones, and not every one. Of some 350,000 clones listed, over 55% are singletons. Findings of the study overall: Starting clonality was above that of age-matched healthy donors and tracked circulating CD8+ T-cell counts.

The CDR3 spans 14 residues. The germline V gene has CDR1 SGHRS and CDR2 YFSETQ. The V gene end was trimmed by 10 bases and the J gene end by 1 base; junction bases not matched to a gene: 10. Material: PBMCs, obtained after 36 months of ibrutinib treatment. The chain combines TRBV5-1 with TRBJ1-1; TRBD1 agrees at 7 bases. The sequence came from a human donor with chronic lymphocytic leukemia. The CDR3 loop reads CASYPGQTNTEAFF. In DNA form, the CDR3 reads TGCGCCTCCTATCCGGGACAGACGAACACTGAAGCTTTCTTT.